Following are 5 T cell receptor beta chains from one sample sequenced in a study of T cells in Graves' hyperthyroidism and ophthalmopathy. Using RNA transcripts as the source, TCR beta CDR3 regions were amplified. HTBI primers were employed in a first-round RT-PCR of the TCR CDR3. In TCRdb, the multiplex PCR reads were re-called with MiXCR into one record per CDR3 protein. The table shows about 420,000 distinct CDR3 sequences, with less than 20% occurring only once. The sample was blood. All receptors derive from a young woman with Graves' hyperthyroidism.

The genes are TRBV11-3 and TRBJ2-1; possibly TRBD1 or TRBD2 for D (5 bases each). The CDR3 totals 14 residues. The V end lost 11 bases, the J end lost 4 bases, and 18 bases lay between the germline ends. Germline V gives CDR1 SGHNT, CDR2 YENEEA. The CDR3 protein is CAGKGPAIYNEQFF. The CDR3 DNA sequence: TGTGCCGGAAAGGGACCGGCAATATACAATGAGCAGTTCTTC.

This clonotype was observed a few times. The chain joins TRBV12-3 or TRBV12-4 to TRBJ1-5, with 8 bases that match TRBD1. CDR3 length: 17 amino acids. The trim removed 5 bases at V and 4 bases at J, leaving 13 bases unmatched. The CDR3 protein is CASSRLGQGAGNQPQHF. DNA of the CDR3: TGTGCCAGCAGTCGCCTCGGACAGGGTGCCGGTAATCAGCCCCAGCATTTT.

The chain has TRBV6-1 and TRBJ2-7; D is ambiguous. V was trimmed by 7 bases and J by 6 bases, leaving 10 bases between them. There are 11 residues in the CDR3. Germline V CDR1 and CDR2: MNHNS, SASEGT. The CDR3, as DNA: TGTGCCAGCACCCTAGTTCGCGAGCAGTACTTC. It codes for CASTLVREQYF.

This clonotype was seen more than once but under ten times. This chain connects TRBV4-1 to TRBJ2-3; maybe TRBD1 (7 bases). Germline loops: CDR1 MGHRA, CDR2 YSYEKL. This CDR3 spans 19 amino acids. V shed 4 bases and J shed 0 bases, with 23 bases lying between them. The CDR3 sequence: CASSRGDSGGLASTDTQYF. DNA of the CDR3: TGCGCCAGCAGCCGAGGGGACAGTGGAGGGCTCGCGAGCACAGATACGCAGTATTTT.

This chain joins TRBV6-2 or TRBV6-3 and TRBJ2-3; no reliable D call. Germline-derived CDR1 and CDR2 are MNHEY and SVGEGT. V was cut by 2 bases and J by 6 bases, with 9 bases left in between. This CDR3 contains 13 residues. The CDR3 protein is CASSYLVRDTQYF. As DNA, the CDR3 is TGTGCCAGCAGTTACCTAGTGAGGGATACGCAGTATTTT.